Following are 31 T cell receptor beta chains from one sample sequenced in a study of cytomegalovirus exposure and HLA in healthy donors. Profiling relied on immunoSEQ multiplex PCR, and the TCRdb table lists in-frame clones only, not all of them. Here the sample spans about 140,000 clones, approximately 94% being singletons. Material: PBMCs. All receptors derive from a man aged 18 to 30 in good health and CMV-seropositive.

The chain employs TRBV27 and TRBJ2-1; 9 bases fit TRBD2. J gave up 7 bases and V 6 bases, and 4 bases lay outside the gene matches. The germline V gene encodes CDR1 MNHEY and CDR2 SMNVEV (reference sequence). This CDR3 has 13 amino acids. CDR3 residues: CASRAGGRNEQFF. The CDR3 coding sequence is TGTGCCAGCAGGGCGGGAGGGCGGAATGAGCAGTTCTTC.

The chain recombines TRBV5-1 with TRBJ2-1; 11 nucleotides agree with TRBD2. The V gene's germline CDR1 is SGHRS and CDR2 YFSETQ. V was pared by 4 bases and J by 7 bases, with 13 bases of the junction left unmatched. The CDR3 runs 17 residues. The chain's CDR3 is CASSIMLAGGPVNEQFF. CDR3 DNA: TGCGCCAGCAGCATAATGTTAGCGGGAGGGCCGGTGAATGAGCAGTTCTTC.

This chain connects TRBV5-4 to TRBJ1-1, with D possibly being TRBD1 (5 bases). V was clipped by 5 bases and J by 1 base, with 9 bases between them. Per germline, CDR1 SGHNT and CDR2 YYREEE (reference sequence). The CDR3 loop spans 13 amino acids. CDR3 region: CASSVRGNTEAFF. CDR3 bases: TGTGCCAGCAGTGTAAGGGGGAACACTGAAGCTTTCTTT.

This chain joins TRBV7-9 and TRBJ2-5, with D unclear. Germline lookup yields CDR1 SEHNR and CDR2 FQNEAQ (reference sequence). CDR3 length: 14 amino acids. V lost 4 bases, J lost 0 bases, and 9 bases lay in between. This CDR3 is CASSSPRYQETQYF. The DNA of the CDR3 is TGTGCCAGCAGCTCGCCCAGGTACCAAGAGACCCAGTACTTC.

The chain carries TRBV6-1 and TRBJ2-7; D is ambiguous. V gave up 1 base and J gave up 0 bases, with 10 bases separating them. The germline V gene encodes CDR1 MNHNS and CDR2 SASEGT. This CDR3 is 15 amino acids long. For the CDR3, the DNA is TGTGCCAGCAGTGAAGAGTTGACGGGCTCCTACGAGCAGTACTTC. It is translated as CASSEELTGSYEQYF.

The chain uses TRBV11-2 and TRBJ2-3; 11 nucleotides line up with TRBD2. With V trimmed by 1 base and J by 4 bases, 7 bases remained unmatched. Germline V gene lookup returns CDR1 SGHAT and CDR2 FQNNGV. This CDR3 has 17 amino acids. CDR3 DNA sequence: TGTGCCAGCAGCTTAGCGGCTAGCGGGAGGAGCGCAGATACGCAGTATTTT. It encodes CASSLAASGRSADTQYF.

V and J are TRBV5-1 and TRBJ2-1; 7 positions match TRBD1. The CDR3 has 18 residues. With V trimmed by 1 base and J by 6 bases, 16 bases remained unmatched. The V gene's germline CDR1 is SGHRS and CDR2 YFSETQ. CDR3 amino acids: CASSLFLLTGIHSNEQFF. The CDR3 DNA is TGCGCCAGCAGCTTGTTTCTGCTGACAGGGATCCATAGCAATGAGCAGTTCTTC.

The chain recombines TRBV4-1 with TRBJ2-3; 8 bases map to TRBD1. Germline CDR1 MGHRA, CDR2 YSYEKL. With V trimmed by 0 bases and J by 3 bases, 2 bases remained unmatched. The CDR3 is 15 residues long. This CDR3 is CASSQEDRGTDTQYF. CDR3 bases: TGCGCCAGCAGCCAAGAAGACAGGGGAACAGATACGCAGTATTTT.

The gene calls are TRBV7-9 and TRBJ2-1; TRBD2 agrees at 8 bases. The ends lost 2 bases at V and 5 bases at J; junction bases unmatched: 5. This CDR3 spans 15 amino acids. Germline CDR1 and CDR2: SEHNR and FQNEAQ (reference sequence). In DNA, the CDR3 is TGTGCCAGCAGCTTACGCGGGAGGTCTGACAATGAGCAGTTCTTC. Its translation is CASSLRGRSDNEQFF.

The V gene is TRBV18, the J gene TRBJ1-1, with a possible D match to TRBD1 (6 bases). V lost 6 bases, J lost 1 base, and 9 bases lay in between. Germline V CDR1 and CDR2: KGHSH, LQKENI. This CDR3 comprises 13 residues. The CDR3 sequence: CASSQGTNTEAFF. CDR3 DNA: TGTGCCAGCTCGCAGGGGACGAACACTGAAGCTTTCTTT.

J is TRBJ2-2 and V is TRBV4-1; 12 bases are shared with TRBD2. CDR3 length: 17 residues. V was pared by 0 bases and J by 9 bases, with 8 bases of the junction left unmatched. The germline gives CDR1 MGHRA, CDR2 YSYEKL. CDR3 DNA: TGCGCCAGCAGCCAAGATCGGCTAGCGGGAGGGAAGTGGGAGCTGTTTTTT. It specifies CASSQDRLAGGKWELFF.

The gene calls are TRBV5-1 and TRBJ1-2; D is unresolved. Trimming shortened V by 1 base and J by 3 bases, and 10 bases separated the two germline ends. Germline V CDR1 and CDR2: SGHRS, YFSETQ. This CDR3 is built from 14 residues. CDR3 sequence reads: CASSLLFGDYGYTF. The CDR3, as DNA: TGCGCCAGCAGCTTGTTGTTCGGAGACTATGGCTACACCTTC.

The chain has TRBV19 and TRBJ1-1, with 10 bases matching TRBD1. In germline, CDR1 is LNHDA, CDR2 SQIVND (reference sequence). The ends lost 10 bases at V and 4 bases at J; junction bases unmatched: 6. The length of the CDR3 is 13 residues. The CDR3 nucleotides are TGTGCCACTCGGGACAGGGGAGGCACTGAAGCTTTCTTT. As protein: CATRDRGGTEAFF.

The chain links TRBV28 to TRBJ1-4; possibly TRBD1 for D (5 bases). The CDR3 is 14 residues long. Trimming removed 3 bases from V and 8 bases from J, with 13 bases in between. The germline CDR1 and CDR2 sequences are MDHEN and SYDVKM. DNA for the CDR3: TGTGCCAGCAGTTTCCGACAGACGAGGGAAAAACTGTTTTTT. Protein: CASSFRQTREKLFF.

The V call is TRBV27, the J call TRBJ1-5; 7 positions agree with TRBD1. Germline CDR1 and CDR2: MNHEY and SMNVEV (reference sequence). CDR3 length: 14 amino acids. CDR3 residues: CAQPGQSELGPQHF. CDR3 nucleotides: TGTGCTCAACCGGGACAGTCCGAATTGGGGCCCCAGCATTTT.

The chain carries TRBV5-4 and TRBJ2-2; 9 positions agree with TRBD2. Germline assignment: CDR1 SGHNT and CDR2 YYREEE (reference sequence). The CDR3 extends over 17 amino acids. Trimming removed 0 bases from V and 5 bases from J; junction bases left unmatched: 8. This chain's CDR3 is CASSLAKAGGQTGELFF. CDR3 coding DNA: TGTGCCAGCAGCTTGGCTAAGGCGGGAGGGCAGACCGGGGAGCTGTTTTTT.

This sequence joins TRBV9 and TRBJ1-2; D not resolved. Germline CDR1 SGDLS, CDR2 YYNGEE. The CDR3 extends over 13 amino acids. V dropped 0 bases and J dropped 4 bases, with 7 bases sitting between them. This CDR3 is CASSVAPVYGYTF. The CDR3 nucleotides are TGTGCCAGCAGCGTAGCCCCCGTCTATGGCTACACCTTC.

The chain carries TRBV27 and TRBJ1-2; 7 bases are a match to TRBD1. The CDR3 length is 14 residues. CDR1 MNHEY and CDR2 SMNVEV come from the germline V gene (reference sequence). V lost 5 bases to trimming and J lost 7 bases; unmatched junction nucleotides: 10. The CDR3 nucleotides read TGTGCCAGCAGTAACTACAGGGGTGATTCTGGCTACACCTTC. This gives the protein CASSNYRGDSGYTF.

The V call is TRBV4-1, the J call TRBJ2-3; 9 bases are a match to TRBD1. CDR3 length: 15 residues. In germline, CDR1 is MGHRA, CDR2 YSYEKL. The V segment lost 5 bases and the J segment 5 bases; nucleotides outside the gene matches: 8. CDR3 loop: CASSIPGQGRDTQYF. CDR3 coding DNA: TGCGCCAGCAGCATACCGGGACAGGGTAGAGATACGCAGTATTTT.

The chain couples TRBV7-6 to TRBJ2-7, with 13 positions matching TRBD2. The length of the CDR3 is 17 residues. J was trimmed by 7 bases and V by 5 bases; bases with no gene match: 14. Germline lookup yields CDR1 SGHVS and CDR2 FNYEAQ. The CDR3 loop reads CASSRRDRTSGSGEQYF. The CDR3 DNA reads TGTGCCAGCAGCCGACGGGACAGGACTAGCGGGAGTGGGGAGCAGTACTTC. The whole variable domain, remainder taken from reference TRBV7-6 and TRBJ2-7, is GAGVSQSPRYKVTKRGQDVALRCDPISGHVSLYWYRQALGQGPEFLTYFNYEAQQDKSGLPNDRFSAERPEGSISTLTIQRTEQRDSAMYRCASSRRDRTSGSGEQYFGPGTRLTVT.

The chain links TRBV28 to TRBJ2-7; 11 bases are shared with TRBD2. Germline CDR1 reads MDHEN; CDR2 reads SYDVKM. V lost 6 bases to trimming and J lost 0 bases; unmatched junction nucleotides: 10. CDR3 size: 17 residues. Written as DNA, the CDR3 is TGTGCCAGCAGCCCCCCCCTGCTAGCGGGAGGCTCCTACGAGCAGTACTTC. As protein: CASSPPLLAGGSYEQYF.

The chain employs TRBV27 and TRBJ2-3; D is perhaps TRBD2 (5 bases). Trimming removed 5 bases at V and 0 bases at J, with 18 bases between. This CDR3 has 17 amino acids. Per germline, CDR1 MNHEY and CDR2 SMNVEV (reference sequence). The CDR3 sequence: CASSPTTIATSTDTQYF. CDR3 coding DNA: TGTGCCAGCAGTCCCACTACCATAGCGACTAGCACAGATACGCAGTATTTT.

The chain carries TRBV6-5 and TRBJ2-3, with D possibly TRBD2 on 5 matching bases. Germline values: CDR1 MNHEY, CDR2 SVGAGI. Trimming took off 7 bases at V and 4 bases at J, with 18 bases between the two ends. The CDR3 has 15 residues. The CDR3 region has the DNA TGTGCCAGCACCCAAAGTTTCGGGATGGCAGATACGCAGTATTTT. Translated: CASTQSFGMADTQYF.

The chain uses TRBV9 and TRBJ2-3; TRBD2 aligns across 8 bases. V shed 4 bases and J 0 bases; nucleotides not matched to a gene: 7. CDR3 length: 16 amino acids. Germline V CDR1 and CDR2: SGDLS, YYNGEE. The CDR3: CASSPGTRLSTDTQYF. Here the CDR3 DNA reads TGTGCCAGCAGCCCAGGGACTAGACTTAGCACAGATACGCAGTATTTT.

V and J are TRBV4-1 and TRBJ2-7, with TRBD2 matching 8 bases. The CDR3 spans 15 residues. Per the germline V gene, CDR1 is MGHRA and CDR2 is YSYEKL. The J segment lost 3 bases and the V segment lost 1 base, leaving 5 bases of the junction unmatched. The CDR3 region has the DNA TGCGCCAGCAGCCAAGGAGTTAGCGGGGACTACGAGCAGTACTTC. Protein product: CASSQGVSGDYEQYF.

The chain joins TRBV7-9 to TRBJ1-1, with TRBD1 matching 7 bases. Trimming took 4 bases from V and 8 from J; bases not matched to a gene: 4. CDR1 and CDR2 (germline): SEHNR, FQNEAQ (reference sequence). The CDR3 has 12 amino acids. CDR3 protein: CASSWQGEEAFF. The CDR3 DNA follows: TGTGCCAGCAGCTGGCAGGGGGAGGAAGCTTTCTTT.

The rearrangement joins TRBV4-1 to TRBJ2-7, with 8 bases matching TRBD2. The CDR3 is 17 residues long. V dropped 2 bases and J dropped 3; count of bases not matched to a gene: 12. Germline V CDR1 and CDR2: MGHRA, YSYEKL. CDR3 coding DNA: TGCGCCAGCAGCCAAAACGTTCCGGGACTAGTATTCTACGAGCAGTACTTC. Translated, it gives CASSQNVPGLVFYEQYF.

The chain carries TRBV5-6 and TRBJ2-1; D call uncertain. The CDR3 contains 13 residues. Trimming pared 3 bases from V and 7 bases from J, leaving 11 bases between. The V gene's germline CDR1 is SGHDT and CDR2 YYEEEE. CDR3 coding DNA: TGTGCCAGCAGCTCCCACTCCTGGAATGAGCAGTTCTTC. It codes for CASSSHSWNEQFF.

This chain uses TRBV25-1 with TRBJ1-2; 10 bases are shared with TRBD1. V was pared by 4 bases and J by 3 bases, with 11 bases of the junction left unmatched. CDR1 is MGHDK, CDR2 SYGVNS, per germline. This CDR3 spans 17 amino acids. CDR3 protein: CASSGPGTGAGYYGYTF. CDR3 nucleotide sequence: TGTGCCAGCAGTGGACCCGGGACAGGGGCCGGGTACTATGGCTACACCTTC.

The chain links TRBV2 to TRBJ1-5; D perhaps matches TRBD1 (6 bases). CDR1 is SNHLY and CDR2 is FYNNEI in the germline V gene. The CDR3 runs 14 residues. Between the trimmed V and J ends, which lost 5 bases and 2 bases, there was a span of 10 bases. The CDR3 reads CASSSRQGNQPQHF. The DNA for the CDR3 is TGTGCCAGCAGTTCTAGACAGGGCAATCAGCCCCAGCATTTT.

This clone was observed a single time. The genes are TRBV10-3 and TRBJ2-1; 7 bases line up with TRBD2. From germline, CDR1 is ENHRY and CDR2 SYGVKD. The V gene end was trimmed by 6 bases and the J gene end by 0 bases; junction bases not matched to a gene: 8. The length of the CDR3 is 16 residues. CDR3 residues: CAIRDSGTNSYNEQFF. The DNA of the CDR3 is TGTGCCATCAGGGACTCCGGGACTAACTCCTACAATGAGCAGTTCTTC.